The present T cell receptor (beta chain) was sequenced within a study of blood T cells in healthy people across ages. Study-wide context: Per two T cells, about one barcoded beta molecule was captured through template switching.

It was with a sample-barcoded 5' primer and a J-beta primer mix that a second PCR of roughly 7 to 12 cycles was run. Every cDNA molecule bore a tag from a template-switch adaptor containing 12 random nucleotides. TCRdb redid the calling of the 5' RACE reads with MiXCR, one entry per CDR3 protein. The sample lists about a million distinct CDR3 sequences; 35% to 40% were seen once. Germline V gene lookup returns CDR1 LGHNA and CDR2 YNFKEQ. This CDR3 has 15 amino acids. Concerning this clonotype: Its antigen is as yet unknown. One end of the junction is discordant with germline, which a read error may explain.

Findings and limits, study-wide: Across the age range, TCR beta diversity per million T cells fell in a roughly linear way. Underestimates were what the diversity estimates from one million T cells were considered to be.

The sequencing input was blood. This clonotype originated in a man aged 18 to 29 in good health. The V call is TRBV4-2, the J call TRBJ2-1, with D maybe TRBD2 (5 bases). The CDR3 DNA follows: TGTGCCGGCAGCCAAGATCTAGCCCCTTACAATGAGCAGTTCTTC. Its protein is CAGSQDLAPYNEQFF.